This TCR beta chain emerged from a study of T cells in Graves' hyperthyroidism and ophthalmopathy. Graves' hyperthyroidism was deemed stable absent ophthalmopathy progression within 18 months. Orbital computed tomography and thyroid ultrasound, together with serum TRAb and thyroxine and clinical symptoms, were used for diagnoses. PBMCs were derived from around 10 ml fresh peripheral blood. The germline V and J ends were trimmed by 4 bases and 7 bases, with 14 bases remaining between them. The CDR3 has 13 residues. CDR1 is SEHNR, CDR2 FQNEAQ, per germline (reference sequence). This clonotype has a count of ten or more. Its antigen remains unknown. The source material, RNA transcripts, was used to amplify TCR beta CDR3 regions. When the TCR CDR3 underwent first-round RT-PCR, the HTBI primer set was used. TCRdb ran MiXCR on the multiplex PCR reads and lists one entry per CDR3 protein. The table lists 500,000 to 750,000 distinct CDR3 sequences, about a sixth of them singletons.

The study, taken as a whole, reports: Blood samples included most of the expanded thyroid clonotypes exceeding 0.001.

The sequence was collected from a woman aged 25 to 45 with Graves' hyperthyroidism. This chain links TRBV7-9 with TRBJ2-7; TRBD2 might be the D (6 bases). Sequencing was carried out using blood. The CDR3 spells CASSYSSAGEQYF. The CDR3 nucleotides read TGTGCCAGCAGCTACAGTAGCGCGGGAGAGCAGTACTTC.